The T cell receptor (beta chain) under discussion was sequenced for a study of CD8 T cells in Susac syndrome (dated by TCRdb to about 2019). Study-level background: Repertoire sequencing was used to test whether CD8+ T cell activation and differentiation in Susac syndrome was antigen driven. The study compared CD8+ T cell repertoire clonality among 12 healthy donors, 14 Susac syndrome patients and roughly 16 multiple sclerosis patients. Beyond this particular receptor, the publication reports: The study acknowledged that relatively few individuals were included in the TCR sequencing and HLA analysis.

Peripheral blood CD8+ and CD4+ T cells from healthy donors, Susac syndrome patients and multiple sclerosis patients were profiled using high-throughput TCR beta sequencing. Multiple sclerosis controls were treatment-naive patients with stable or active relapsing-remitting disease fulfilling revised McDonald criteria. Bulk CD8+ and CD4+ T cells were purified by magnetic negative isolation, whereas CD8+ TEMRA cells were enriched by FACS. Blood was drawn into EDTA tubes, processed within 24 hours, and PBMCs were isolated by density gradient centrifugation. PBMCs intended for TCR sequencing were cryopreserved in liquid nitrogen and thawed later in a water bath at 37 degrees C. The sorted or isolated CD4+, CD8+ and CD8+ TEMRA cells had a purity of 90% or higher. The CDR3 has 13 amino acids, counting the end cysteine and phenylalanine. Only the CDR3 DNA stays, 39 bases, in frame from base 1. From the germline V gene, CDR1 is SGDLS and CDR2 is YYNGEE. V gives up 4 bases and J gives up 7 bases, and the segment between their germline ends measures 14 bases.

RNA was extracted with the RNeasy kit and roughly 0.5 to 1 ug was reverse transcribed using random hexamers. TCR beta CDR3 regions were amplified with the immunoSEQ multiplex PCR assay covering 54 Vbeta and 13 Jbeta segments. PCR amplification bias was corrected using a synthetic template baseline for primer optimization and computational correction. In the paper's pipeline: Reads were annotated to V, D and J genes according to IMGT and were analyzed with immunoSEQ Analyzer, with only productive sequences retained. To calculate clonality, Shannon entropy was normalized by log2 of the number of productive unique sequences and then subtracted from one. For each patient and control, public and private clones were evaluated within the 100 most prevalent clones. Clones were defined as Susac-specific when absent from the healthy and MS cohorts, from about 970 published viral clones and from other ImmuneACCESS disease sequences. TCRdb's own reprocessing of the public reads used fastp at Q25 and MiXCR and kept productive beta chains. Entries are consolidated by CDR3 protein sequence, retaining the most common genes and DNA. Here the V and J calls rest on TCRdb's processing, not on the authors' analysis. In this sample the table shows 200,000 or so distinct CDR3 sequences, around nine tenths of which occur a single time. The top ten clones comprise approximately 0.13% of the sample.

This clonotype has a single count. It lacks a known antigen. Base qualities are not provided; no much larger clone lies one nucleotide away. A solitary read yields weak support. Sequenced sample: CD8+ T cells from PBMCs. Recombination linked TRBV9 to TRBJ1-2, and the D gene may be TRBD1, 5 bases matching. The clonotype was recovered from a human donor with multiple sclerosis. Here the CDR3 is given as CASSSGIQGGYTF. The base sequence is TGTGCCAGCAGCTCGGGAATTCAGGGTGGCTACACCTTC.